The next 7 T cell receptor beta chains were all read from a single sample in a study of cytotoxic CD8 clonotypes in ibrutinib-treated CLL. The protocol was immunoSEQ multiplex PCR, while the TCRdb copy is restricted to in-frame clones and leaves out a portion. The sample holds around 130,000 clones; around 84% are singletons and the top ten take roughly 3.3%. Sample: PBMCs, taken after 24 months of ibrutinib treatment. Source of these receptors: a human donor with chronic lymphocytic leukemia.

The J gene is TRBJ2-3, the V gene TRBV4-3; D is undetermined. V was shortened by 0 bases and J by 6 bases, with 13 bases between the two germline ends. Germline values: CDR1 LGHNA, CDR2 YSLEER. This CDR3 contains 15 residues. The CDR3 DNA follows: TGCGCCAGCAGCCAAGATAGATCACATTCTGATACGCAGTATTTT. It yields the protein CASSQDRSHSDTQYF.

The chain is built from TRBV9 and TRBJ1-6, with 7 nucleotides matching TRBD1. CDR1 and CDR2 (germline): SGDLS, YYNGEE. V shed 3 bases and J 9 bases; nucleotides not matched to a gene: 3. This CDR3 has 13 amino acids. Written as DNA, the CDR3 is TGTGCCAGCAGCGCAACAGGGGTTTCACCCCTCCACTTT. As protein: CASSATGVSPLHF.

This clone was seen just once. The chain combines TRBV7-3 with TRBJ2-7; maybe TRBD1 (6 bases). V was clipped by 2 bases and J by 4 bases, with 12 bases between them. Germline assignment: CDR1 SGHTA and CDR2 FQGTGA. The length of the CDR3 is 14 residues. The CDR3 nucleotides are TGTGCCAGCAGCTTACAAGGGACAAGTTACGAGCAGTACTTC. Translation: CASSLQGTSYEQYF.

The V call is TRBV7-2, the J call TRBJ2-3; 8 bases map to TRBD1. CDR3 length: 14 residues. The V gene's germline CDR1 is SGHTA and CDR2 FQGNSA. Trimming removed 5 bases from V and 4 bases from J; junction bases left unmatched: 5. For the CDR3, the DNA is TGTGCCAGCAGCCCGGACAGGGTGGCAGATACGCAGTATTTT. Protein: CASSPDRVADTQYF.

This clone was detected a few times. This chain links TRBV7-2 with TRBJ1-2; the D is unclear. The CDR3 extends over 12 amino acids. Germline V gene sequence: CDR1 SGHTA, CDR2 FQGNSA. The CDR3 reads CGEAGTPYGYTF. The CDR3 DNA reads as TGTGGGGAAGCAGGAACACCCTATGGCTACACCTTC. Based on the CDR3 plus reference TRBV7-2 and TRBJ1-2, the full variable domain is GAGVSQSPSNKVTEKGKDVELRCDPISGHTALYWYRQSLGQGLEFLIYFQGNSAPDKSGLPSDRFSAERTGGSVSTLTIQRTQQEDSAVYLCGEAGTPYGYTFGSGTRLTVV.

The CDR3, as DNA: TGTGCCAGCAGTTACCCCCAGACACAAGAGACCCAGTACTTC. It codes for CASSYPQTQETQYF. This chain uses TRBV6-6 with TRBJ2-5; D remains unclear. The CDR3 covers 14 residues. Germline V gene lookup returns CDR1 MNHNY and CDR2 SVGAGI (reference sequence). V was trimmed by 2 bases and J by 2 bases, leaving 9 bases between them.

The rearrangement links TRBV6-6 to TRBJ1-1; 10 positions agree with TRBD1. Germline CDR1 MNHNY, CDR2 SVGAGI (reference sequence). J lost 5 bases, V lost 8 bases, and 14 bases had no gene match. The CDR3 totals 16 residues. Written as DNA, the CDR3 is TGTGCCAGCGCCCCTCGACAGGGGGCGAAGGGTACTGAAGCTTTCTTT. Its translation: CASAPRQGAKGTEAFF.